This T cell receptor (beta chain) was recorded in a study of blood T cells in healthy people across ages. This clonotype showed up many times. A read error may explain this, as a much larger clone is one base away. The use of a sample-barcoded 5' primer and a J-beta primer mix characterized a second PCR of about 6 to 12 cycles. TCRdb re-analysed the 5' RACE reads in MiXCR, keeping a single row per CDR3 protein. The sample consists of 750,000 to 1,000,000 distinct CDR3 sequences, just under 30% of them appearing once. CDR3 length: 16 amino acids. Per germline, CDR1 DFQATT and CDR2 SNEGSKA (reference sequence). This sample was also put to use in a study of T cells of mothers and their children.

Specimen: blood. This sequence joins TRBV20-1 and TRBJ2-5; 7 nucleotides match TRBD2. This TCR derives from a woman aged 40 to 55 in good health. CDR3 in DNA: TGCAGTGCTGGAGACCCCAGGTCTAGCGGACAAGAGACCCAGTACTTC. Translating it yields CSAGDPRSSGQETQYF.